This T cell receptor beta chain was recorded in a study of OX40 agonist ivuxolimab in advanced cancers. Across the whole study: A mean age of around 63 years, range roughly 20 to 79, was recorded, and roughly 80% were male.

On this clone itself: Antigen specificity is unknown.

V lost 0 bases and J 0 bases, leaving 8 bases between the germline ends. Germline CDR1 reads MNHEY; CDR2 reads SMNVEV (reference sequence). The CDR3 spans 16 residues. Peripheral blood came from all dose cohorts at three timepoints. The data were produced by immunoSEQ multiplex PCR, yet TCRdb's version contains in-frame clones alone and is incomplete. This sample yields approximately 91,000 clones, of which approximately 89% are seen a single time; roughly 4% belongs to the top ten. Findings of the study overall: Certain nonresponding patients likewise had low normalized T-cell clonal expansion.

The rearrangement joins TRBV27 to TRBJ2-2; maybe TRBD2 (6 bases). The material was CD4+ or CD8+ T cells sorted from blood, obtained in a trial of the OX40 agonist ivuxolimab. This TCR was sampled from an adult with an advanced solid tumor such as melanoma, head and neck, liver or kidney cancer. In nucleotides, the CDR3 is TGTGCCAGCAGTTTATCCGGGGGACCGAACACCGGGGAGCTGTTTTTT. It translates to CASSLSGGPNTGELFF.